The following is a T cell receptor (beta chain) sequence with its context. The target of this receptor is not known. No much larger clone exists at a distance of one base, and base qualities are not known. This sample stems from a study of post-analysis software for immune sequencing data (dated by TCRdb to about 2015). Context from the whole study: Relapsing-remitting, secondary progressive and progressive-relapsing multiple sclerosis were recorded as disease courses, and subtype annotation was lacking for some patients. The multiple sclerosis patient repertoires were compared with approximately 11 previously published healthy control repertoires from donors aged about 6 to 28 years. A subset of samples was prepared in parallel using single-end sample barcoding, then pooled and co-amplified after Illumina adapter ligation. Overall study outcomes, separate from this receptor: Strong co-clustering of samples prepared in the same batch was shown by direct clustering with F measure, prompting a batch-effect correction. Significantly higher frequencies in patients than in controls were found for five or six TRBV segments, including TRBV5-6, TRBV5-1 and TRBV20-1. The control group was slightly older than the multiple sclerosis patient group. Normalized Chao1 diversity was significantly lower in multiple sclerosis patients than controls, suggesting substantial peripheral T-cell clonal expansion.

According to the germline V gene, CDR1 reads SNHLY and CDR2 reads FYNNEI. From cysteine to phenylalanine, the CDR3 is 16 amino acids long. Only CDR3 DNA is held: 48 bases, read in frame from base 1. Trimming at the junction amounts to 4 bases on V and 2 bases on J, and the germline ends lie 15 bases apart. TCR beta repertoires were profiled from peripheral blood of 13 young patients with multiple sclerosis to demonstrate the VDJtools post-analysis software. The patients with multiple sclerosis were children and adolescents between roughly 6 and 16 years of age. The protocol used for the library was PCR. The instrument was an Illumina HiSeq 2500. To reduce PCR and sequencing biases, unique molecular identifiers were built into the TCR beta cDNA libraries. Around 500,000 cDNA molecules were obtained for every 1 to 10 million input T cells, so each molecule roughly corresponded to one T cell. The patient libraries were prepared and sequenced with the same protocol used for the earlier healthy control dataset. Samples belonging to the same batch were prepared together, multiplexed and sequenced on a shared HiSeq lane. Concerning the study's data processing: MIGEC was used to process the raw barcoded reads, and molecular identifier groups with only a single read were discarded before consensus assembly and CDR3 extraction. VDJtools was used for post-analysis of the clonotype tables, and diversity was normalized by down-sampling every dataset to the size of the smallest sample. To correct batch-related cross-sample contamination, repertoire overlap clustering matched CDR3 amino acid sequences but not nucleotide sequences. The raw public data were reprocessed by TCRdb itself: fastp quality trimming at Q25, MiXCR clonotype calling, in-frame beta chains only. For every CDR3 protein sequence, its rows merge into one entry that carries the most common genes and DNA. The V and J calls here are based on TCRdb, not the publication. Present in this sample are around 400,000 distinct CDR3 sequences, less than 40% of which were seen just once. The ten largest clones take up less than 10% of the sample.

The sequence derives from a girl aged 2 to 10 with multiple sclerosis. The rearrangement joined TRBV2 to TRBJ1-5; TRBD1 is a possible D gene, resting on 5 matching bases. Sequenced: blood. The DNA sequence is given as TGTGCCAGCAGTGCTTCAGGGCTTAGGCGCAATCAGCCCCAGCATTTT. It specifies CASSASGLRRNQPQHF.